These 22 T cell receptor beta chains share one sample of origin, sequenced in a study of OX40 agonist ivuxolimab in advanced cancers. The protocol was immunoSEQ multiplex PCR, while the TCRdb copy is restricted to in-frame clones and leaves out a portion. The profile shows around 63,000 clones, roughly 90% of them singletons. The sequenced sample was CD4+ or CD8+ T cells sorted from blood, obtained in a trial of the OX40 agonist ivuxolimab. These receptors were taken from an adult with an advanced solid tumor such as melanoma, head and neck, liver or kidney cancer.

This chain links TRBV27 with TRBJ2-4; possible D gene TRBD2, 5 bases. V was trimmed by 2 bases and J by 2 bases, leaving 7 bases between them. The length of the CDR3 is 14 residues. CDR1 is MNHEY and CDR2 is SMNVEV in the germline V gene (reference sequence). The DNA for the CDR3 is TGTGCCAGCAGTTTAGGAGGAACCAAAAACATTCAGTACTTC. Its protein is CASSLGGTKNIQYF.

This clone was seen once. The chain uses TRBV5-1 and TRBJ2-3; 11 nucleotides agree with TRBD2. Germline loops: CDR1 SGHRS, CDR2 YFSETQ. The V segment lost 7 bases and the J segment 2 bases; nucleotides outside the gene matches: 6. This CDR3 is built from 15 residues. The CDR3 region has the DNA TGCGCCAGCGGGTCTAGCGGGGGGACCACAGATACGCAGTATTTT. Protein sequence: CASGSSGGTTDTQYF.

This clone was recorded only once. V gene TRBV11-2 combines with J gene TRBJ1-2, with D perhaps TRBD1 (5 bases). This CDR3 comprises 16 residues. V was cut by 1 base and J by 8 bases, with 20 bases left in between. The V gene's germline CDR1 is SGHAT and CDR2 FQNNGV. CDR3 bases: TGTGCCAGCAGCTTAGGGGGATCGGGGGGTACCGTGGGCTACACCTTC. Translation: CASSLGGSGGTVGYTF.

The chain couples TRBV6-1 to TRBJ1-2; the D is unclear. The CDR3 sequence is 14 residues long. Trimming removed 2 bases from V and 1 base from J, with 8 bases in between. In germline, CDR1 is MNHNS, CDR2 SASEGT. CDR3 nucleotides: TGTGCCAGCAGTGAATATGACAATAACTATGGCTACACCTTC. Residues: CASSEYDNNYGYTF.

The chain couples TRBV19 to TRBJ1-2; D is undetermined. The CDR3 consists of 16 residues. Trimming cost V 3 bases and J 2 bases, with 16 bases left between them. Germline V CDR1 and CDR2: LNHDA, SQIVND (reference sequence). The DNA for the CDR3 is TGTGCCAGTAGTATCGATCCAGAGAGGAGGAACTATGGCTACACCTTC. It yields the protein CASSIDPERRNYGYTF.

The rearrangement joins TRBV5-1 to TRBJ2-2, with D perhaps TRBD1 or TRBD2 (5 bases each). Germline CDR1 and CDR2: SGHRS and YFSETQ. The ends were cut back, 3 bases at V and 4 bases at J, with 16 bases in the middle. The CDR3 is 16 amino acids. The CDR3 sequence: CASSYSSGPGTGELFF. In nucleotides, the CDR3 is TGCGCCAGCAGCTATAGTTCGGGGCCTGGCACCGGGGAGCTGTTTTTT.

This chain links TRBV11-1 with TRBJ2-3; 10 bases agree with TRBD2. The germline gives CDR1 SGHAT, CDR2 FQDESV (reference sequence). The CDR3 has 15 amino acids. Germline trimming cut 5 bases from V and 2 bases from J; bases unmatched to any gene: 4. The CDR3 nucleotides read TGTGCCAGCAGCGAGGGACTAGCGACCACAGATACGCAGTATTTT. This codes for CASSEGLATTDTQYF.

V and J are TRBV29-1 and TRBJ2-3; TRBD1 aligns across 10 bases. V gave up 7 bases and J gave up 1 base; unmatched junction bases: 5. Germline V CDR1 and CDR2: SQVTM, ANQGSEA. The CDR3 consists of 14 residues. CDR3 loop: CSARDRGGTDTQYF. CDR3 sequence (DNA): TGCAGCGCACGGGACAGGGGAGGCACAGATACGCAGTATTTT.

This clone has only one observation. The gene calls are TRBV18 and TRBJ2-5; TRBD1 agrees at 8 bases. The CDR3 has 15 amino acids. V was pared by 3 bases and J by 5 bases, with 8 bases of the junction left unmatched. Germline V gene lookup returns CDR1 KGHSH and CDR2 LQKENI. The CDR3 loop reads CASSPEQGVWETQYF. The CDR3 nucleotides are TGTGCCAGCTCACCGGAACAGGGGGTTTGGGAGACCCAGTACTTC.

This chain uses TRBV11-2 with TRBJ2-1; D unresolved. V was clipped by 5 bases and J by 1 base, with 9 bases between them. Per germline, CDR1 SGHAT and CDR2 FQNNGV. The CDR3 totals 14 residues. The CDR3: CASSMTNSYNEQFF. The CDR3 DNA is TGTGCCAGCAGCATGACAAATTCCTACAATGAGCAGTTCTTC.

The chain joins TRBV29-1 to TRBJ2-5; D not certain. Trimming cost V 4 bases and J 4 bases, with 13 bases left between them. The CDR3 sequence is 13 residues long. Per the germline V gene, CDR1 is SQVTM and CDR2 is ANQGSEA. The CDR3 is CSVALGSVETQYF. For the CDR3, the DNA is TGCAGCGTTGCCTTGGGGTCCGTAGAGACCCAGTACTTC.

The rearrangement uses TRBV11-2 and TRBJ2-4; 7 nucleotides match TRBD1. Trimming took 5 bases from V and 4 from J; bases not matched to a gene: 8. This CDR3 is built from 15 residues. Germline V gene data show CDR1 as SGHAT and CDR2 as FQNNGV. CDR3 coding DNA: TGTGCCAGCAGCGGAGGATGGGGACAGAAAAACATTCAGTACTTC. The encoded protein is CASSGGWGQKNIQYF.

The CDR3: CASSLQGTYEAFF. As DNA, the CDR3 is TGTGCCAGCAGCTTACAGGGGACCTATGAAGCTTTCTTT. The chain recombines TRBV6-5 with TRBJ1-1; 7 nucleotides agree with TRBD1. CDR3 size: 13 residues. Germline V gene data show CDR1 as MNHEY and CDR2 as SVGAGI. J gave up 7 bases and V 6 bases, and 8 bases lay outside the gene matches.

CDR3 protein: CASSLNPVGYTF. The CDR3 DNA reads as TGTGCCAGCAGCCTAAACCCGGTTGGCTACACCTTC. The rearrangement links TRBV7-2 to TRBJ1-2; no definite D call. Trimming cost V 5 bases and J 7 bases, with 11 bases left between them. The CDR3 is made up of 12 amino acids. CDR1 and CDR2 (germline): SGHTA, FQGNSA.

The chain is built from TRBV25-1 and TRBJ2-3; 8 bases line up with TRBD1. This CDR3 comprises 16 residues. The junction had 8 bases not matched to a gene; V was cut back by 4 bases and J by 2 bases. Germline loops: CDR1 MGHDK, CDR2 SYGVNS. The CDR3 region is CASSAGQVLSTDTQYF. CDR3 nucleotides: TGTGCCAGCAGTGCGGGACAGGTGCTTTCCACAGATACGCAGTATTTT.

This chain links TRBV7-8 with TRBJ1-3, with 8 bases identical to TRBD1. V gave up 1 base and J gave up 2 bases; unmatched junction bases: 7. The length of the CDR3 is 17 residues. Germline assignment: CDR1 SGHVS and CDR2 FQNEAQ. The CDR3 DNA follows: TGTGCCAGCAGCTTAGTAGGACAGGGCGCGGCTGGAAACACCATATATTTT. Amino acid sequence: CASSLVGQGAAGNTIYF.

The genes are TRBV11-1 and TRBJ2-5; TRBD1 agrees at 8 bases. The CDR3 contains 15 residues. Germline V gives CDR1 SGHAT, CDR2 FQDESV (reference sequence). V dropped 5 bases and J dropped 5; count of bases not matched to a gene: 10. CDR3 sequence reads: CASSLDRVKGETQYF. The CDR3 DNA reads as TGTGCCAGCAGCCTGGACAGGGTAAAAGGGGAGACCCAGTACTTC.

The rearrangement uses TRBV5-8 and TRBJ2-2; D assignment may be TRBD1 or TRBD2 (6 bases each). V lost 3 bases, J lost 5 bases, and 11 bases lay in between. Germline V CDR1 and CDR2: SGHTS, YDEGEE. The CDR3 runs 14 residues. The CDR3 DNA reads TGTGCCAGCAGCTCTAGGGGGGTAACCGGGGAGCTGTTTTTT. As protein: CASSSRGVTGELFF.

This clone was seen just once. J is TRBJ2-1 and V is TRBV10-3; 8 nucleotides agree with TRBD1. The germline V gene encodes CDR1 ENHRY and CDR2 SYGVKD. This CDR3 region has 14 residues. Trimming cost V 3 bases and J 8 bases; bases outside gene matches: 6. CDR3 sequence: CAISEGQGAHEQFF. For the CDR3, the DNA is TGTGCCATCAGTGAAGGGCAGGGGGCGCATGAGCAGTTCTTC.

This clone came up once. The J gene is TRBJ2-5, the V gene TRBV19; possibly TRBD1 or TRBD2 for D (5 bases each). The CDR3 is 14 residues long. V was shortened by 6 bases and J by 4 bases, with 15 bases between the two germline ends. Germline V gene data show CDR1 as LNHDA and CDR2 as SQIVND (reference sequence). CDR3 bases: TGTGCCAGTAGAGCGGACACTTGGGGAGAGACCCAGTACTTC. Protein: CASRADTWGETQYF.

V and J are TRBV5-4 and TRBJ2-1; D not certain. The V gene lost 4 bases and the J gene lost 0 bases, with 11 bases spanning the gap. CDR1 and CDR2 (germline): SGHNT, YYREEE (reference sequence). The CDR3 has 15 amino acids. As DNA, the CDR3 is TGTGCCAGCAGCGAGCCGCGGACCTCCTACAATGAGCAGTTCTTC. Translation gives CASSEPRTSYNEQFF.

The table lists this clone with a count of one. The CDR3 nucleotides read TGTGCCAGCAGTTTGGCGGGGGGGCAGATTGAGCAGTTCTTC. Amino acid sequence: CASSLAGGQIEQFF. The chain joins TRBV6-6 to TRBJ2-1, with 9 bases identical to TRBD2. The V segment lost 4 bases and the J segment 9 bases; nucleotides outside the gene matches: 7. This CDR3 contains 14 residues. Germline V CDR1 and CDR2: MNHNY, SVGAGI (reference sequence).